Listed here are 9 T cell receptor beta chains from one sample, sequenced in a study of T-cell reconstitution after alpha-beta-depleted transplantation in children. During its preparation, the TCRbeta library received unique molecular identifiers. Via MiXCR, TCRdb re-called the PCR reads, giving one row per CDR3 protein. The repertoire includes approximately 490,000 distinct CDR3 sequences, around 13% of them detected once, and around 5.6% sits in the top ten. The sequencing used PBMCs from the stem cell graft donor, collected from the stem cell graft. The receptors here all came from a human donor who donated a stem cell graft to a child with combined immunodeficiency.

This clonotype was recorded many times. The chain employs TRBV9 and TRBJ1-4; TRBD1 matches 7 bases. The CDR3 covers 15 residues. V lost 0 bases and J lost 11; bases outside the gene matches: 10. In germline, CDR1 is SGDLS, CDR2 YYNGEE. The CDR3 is CASSVGDSRMRKLFF. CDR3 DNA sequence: TGTGCCAGCAGCGTAGGGGACAGTAGAATGAGGAAACTGTTTTTT.

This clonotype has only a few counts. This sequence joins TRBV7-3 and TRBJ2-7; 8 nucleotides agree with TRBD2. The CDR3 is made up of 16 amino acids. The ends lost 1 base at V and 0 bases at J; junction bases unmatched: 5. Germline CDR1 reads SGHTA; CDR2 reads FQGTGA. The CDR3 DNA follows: TGTGCCAGCAGCTTAAGTGCGGGAGGACCCTCCTACGAGCAGTACTTC. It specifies CASSLSAGGPSYEQYF.

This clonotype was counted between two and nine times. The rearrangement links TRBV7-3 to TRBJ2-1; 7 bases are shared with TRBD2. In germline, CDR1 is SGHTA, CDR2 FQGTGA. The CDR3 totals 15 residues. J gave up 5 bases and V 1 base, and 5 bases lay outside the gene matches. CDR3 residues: CASSLSAGVHNEQFF. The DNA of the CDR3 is TGTGCCAGCAGCTTAAGCGCGGGAGTGCACAATGAGCAGTTCTTC.

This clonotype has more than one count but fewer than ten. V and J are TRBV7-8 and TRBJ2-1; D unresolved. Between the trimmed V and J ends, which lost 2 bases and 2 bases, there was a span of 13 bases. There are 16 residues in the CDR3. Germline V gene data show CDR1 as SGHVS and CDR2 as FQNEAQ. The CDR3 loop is CASSLNPGYTYNEQFF. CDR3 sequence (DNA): TGTGCCAGCAGCTTAAATCCGGGTTACACCTACAATGAGCAGTTCTTC.

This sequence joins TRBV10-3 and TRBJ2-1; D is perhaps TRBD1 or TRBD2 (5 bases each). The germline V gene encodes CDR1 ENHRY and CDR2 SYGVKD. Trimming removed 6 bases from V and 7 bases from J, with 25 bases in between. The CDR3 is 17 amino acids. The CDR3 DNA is TGTGCCATCAGGGCCACATTGGGGGACCAAGCCAATAATGAGCAGTTCTTC. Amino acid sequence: CAIRATLGDQANNEQFF.

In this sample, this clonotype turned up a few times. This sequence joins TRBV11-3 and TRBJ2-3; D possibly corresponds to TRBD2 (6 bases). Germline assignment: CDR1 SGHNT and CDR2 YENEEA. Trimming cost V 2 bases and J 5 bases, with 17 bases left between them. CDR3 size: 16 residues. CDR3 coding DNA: TGTGCCAGCAGCTTATTTGGAGCGGAGGGGAGAGATACGCAGTATTTT. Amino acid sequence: CASSLFGAEGRDTQYF.

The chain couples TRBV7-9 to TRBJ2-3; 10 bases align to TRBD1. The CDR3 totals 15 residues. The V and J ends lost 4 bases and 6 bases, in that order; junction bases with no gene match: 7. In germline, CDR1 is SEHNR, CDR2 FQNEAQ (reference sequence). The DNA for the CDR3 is TGTGCCAGCAGCTCCGACCGGGACAGGGGTGATACGCAGTATTTT. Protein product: CASSSDRDRGDTQYF.

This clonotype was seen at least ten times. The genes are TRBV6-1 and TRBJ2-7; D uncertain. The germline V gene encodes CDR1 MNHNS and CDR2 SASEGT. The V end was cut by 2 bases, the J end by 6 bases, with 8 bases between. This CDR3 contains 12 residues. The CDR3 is CASSERAGEQYF. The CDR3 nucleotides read TGTGCCAGCAGTGAAAGGGCAGGCGAGCAGTACTTC.

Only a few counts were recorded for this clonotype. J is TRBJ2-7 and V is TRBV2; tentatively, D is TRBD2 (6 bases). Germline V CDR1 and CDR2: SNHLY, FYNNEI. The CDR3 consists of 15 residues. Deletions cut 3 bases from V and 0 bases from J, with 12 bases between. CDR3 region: CASSERTKSSYEQYF. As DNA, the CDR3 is TGTGCCAGCAGTGAGCGGACTAAAAGCTCCTACGAGCAGTACTTC. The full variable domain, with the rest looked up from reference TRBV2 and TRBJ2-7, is EPEVTQTPSHQVTQMGQEVILRCVPISNHLYFYWYRQILGQKVEFLVSFYNNEISEKSEIFDDQFSVERPDGSNFTLKIRSTKLEDSAMYFCASSERTKSSYEQYFGPGTRLTVT.